A single sample gave rise to the 32 T cell receptor beta chains below, sequenced in a study of CD8 T cells in Susac syndrome. A quantity of roughly 0.5 to 1 ug RNA underwent reverse transcription using random hexamers. TCRdb reprocessed the immunoSEQ multiplex PCR reads with MiXCR, giving one entry per CDR3 protein. Of 50,000 to 65,000 distinct CDR3 sequences in the sample, around nine tenths were seen once. The sequenced material came from CD8+ T cells from PBMCs. Receptors originate from a human donor in good health.

The chain uses TRBV4-1 and TRBJ2-7; 7 bases align to TRBD1. V trimming: 5 bases; J trimming: 2 bases; junction bases outside the gene matches: 6. The length of the CDR3 is 14 residues. Germline CDR1 is MGHRA and CDR2 is YSYEKL. CDR3 bases: TGCGCCAGCAGCGTAGGGACAGATACCTACGAGCAGTACTTC. Translating it yields CASSVGTDTYEQYF.

This chain uses TRBV30 with TRBJ1-1, with no clear D. V was shortened by 1 base and J by 0 bases, with 6 bases between the two germline ends. Germline CDR1 and CDR2: GTSNPN and SVGIG (reference sequence). The CDR3 spans 13 residues. The CDR3 DNA sequence: TGTGCCTGGAGTGCCGGGGTGAACACTGAAGCTTTCTTT. Amino acids: CAWSAGVNTEAFF.

J is TRBJ2-7 and V is TRBV10-3; the match to TRBD1 covers 7 bases. Germline V lookup: CDR1 ENHRY, CDR2 SYGVKD. Trimming at V came to 1 base and at J to 4 bases, leaving 7 bases not matched to a gene. The CDR3 has 15 residues. The CDR3 is CAISELGGALYEQYF. CDR3 DNA sequence: TGTGCCATCAGTGAGTTAGGGGGCGCGTTGTACGAGCAGTACTTC.

This clonotype was recorded only once. This chain links TRBV20-1 with TRBJ1-2; D is undetermined. Trimming took 5 bases from V and 6 from J, leaving 10 bases between them. The CDR3 runs to 11 residues. From germline, CDR1 is DFQATT and CDR2 SNEGSKA (reference sequence). CDR3: CSASREDGYTF. CDR3 DNA sequence: TGCAGTGCTTCAAGGGAGGATGGCTACACCTTC.

The chain has TRBV29-1 and TRBJ2-1; D is ambiguous. V was shortened by 2 bases and J by 4 bases, with 9 bases between the two germline ends. The CDR3 is 13 amino acids. CDR1 SQVTM and CDR2 ANQGSEA come from the germline V gene. The DNA for the CDR3 is TGCAGCGTTGAATGGAAGGATTACAATGAGCAGTTCTTC. Protein sequence: CSVEWKDYNEQFF.

The rearrangement uses TRBV13 and TRBJ2-1, with 9 positions matching TRBD2. The junction had 9 bases not matched to a gene; V was cut back by 5 bases and J by 1 base. Looked up from germline, CDR1 is PRHDT and CDR2 is FYEKMQ (reference sequence). CDR3 length: 17 amino acids. The CDR3 DNA sequence: TGTGCCAGCAGCGCCCGGGGTAGCGGGGGTTCCTACAATGAGCAGTTCTTC. Amino acids: CASSARGSGGSYNEQFF. Filled out from reference TRBV13 and TRBJ2-1, the complete variable domain reads AAGVIQSPRHLIKEKRETATLKCYPIPRHDTVYWYQQGPGQDPQFLISFYEKMQSDKGSIPDRFSAQQFSDYHSELNMSSLELGDSALYFCASSARGSGGSYNEQFFGPGTRLTVL.

The chain carries TRBV24-1 and TRBJ2-1; a possible D gene is TRBD2 (5 bases). Germline CDR1 and CDR2: KGHDR and SFDVKD. The CDR3 loop spans 15 amino acids. Trimming shortened V by 4 bases and J by 0 bases, and 9 bases separated the two germline ends. The CDR3, as DNA: TGTGCCACCAGTGACCGAACTAGCTCCTACAATGAGCAGTTCTTC. Translation gives CATSDRTSSYNEQFF.

The CDR3 coding sequence is TGTGCCAGCAGCCGGGGGACAGGGGGCGAGACCGGGGAGCTGTTTTTT. Translated, it gives CASSRGTGGETGELFF. This chain uses TRBV12-3 or TRBV12-4 with TRBJ2-2; 12 positions agree with TRBD1. The CDR3 covers 16 residues. The V and J ends lost 6 bases and 5 bases, in that order; junction bases with no gene match: 7.

This clonotype was seen only a few times. The V call is TRBV11-2, the J call TRBJ2-7; possibly TRBD1 or TRBD2 for D (5 bases each). The germline V gene has CDR1 SGHAT and CDR2 FQNNGV. V dropped 5 bases and J dropped 0 bases, with 26 bases sitting between them. The CDR3 has 19 residues. The CDR3 bases are TGTGCCAGCAGCCCCGACCCCGGGGAAGGACATAGGAGCTCCTACGAGCAGTACTTC. Protein product: CASSPDPGEGHRSSYEQYF. The variable domain in full, with the rest retrieved from reference TRBV11-2 and TRBJ2-7, is EAGVAQSPRYKIIEKRQSVAFWCNPISGHATLYWYQQILGQGPKLLIQFQNNGVVDDSQLPKDRFSAERLKGVDSTLKIQPAKLEDSAVYLCASSPDPGEGHRSSYEQYFGPGTRLTVT.

This chain connects TRBV28 to TRBJ1-2; the D gene is possibly TRBD1 (5 bases). Trimming removed 7 bases from V and 7 bases from J, with 19 bases in between. In germline, CDR1 is MDHEN, CDR2 SYDVKM. The CDR3 contains 14 residues. The CDR3 DNA reads as TGTGCCAGCAATCGACCACTAGGGGATCGTGGCTACACCTTC. Protein sequence: CASNRPLGDRGYTF.

The V call is TRBV9, the J call TRBJ2-7; D uncertain. Trimming removed 2 bases at V and 0 bases at J, with 9 bases between. CDR1 and CDR2 from the germline V gene are SGDLS and YYNGEE. The CDR3 length is 14 residues. As DNA, the CDR3 is TGTGCCAGCAGCGTCTCCGTAAGCTCCTACGAGCAGTACTTC. This gives the protein CASSVSVSSYEQYF.

The chain employs TRBV27 and TRBJ2-1; 12 nucleotides align to TRBD2. The CDR3 sequence is 13 residues long. V dropped 7 bases and J dropped 9; count of bases not matched to a gene: 4. Looked up from germline, CDR1 is MNHEY and CDR2 is SMNVEV (reference sequence). This chain's CDR3 is CASNPSGGGEQFF. CDR3 sequence (DNA): TGTGCCAGCAACCCTAGCGGGGGGGGTGAGCAGTTCTTC.

J is TRBJ1-5 and V is TRBV19, with D possibly matching TRBD1 (6 bases). The CDR3 sequence is 15 residues long. Trimming pared 8 bases from V and 2 bases from J, leaving 16 bases between. Germline CDR1 is LNHDA and CDR2 is SQIVND (reference sequence). In DNA form, the CDR3 reads TGTGCCAGTGAACAGGGCGTTTGGGGCAATCAGCCCCAGCATTTT. This translates into CASEQGVWGNQPQHF.

CDR3 sequence (DNA): TGTGCCAGTAGTATTGGGGCTAGCGGCTCATGGGACTACGAGCAGTACTTC. This codes for CASSIGASGSWDYEQYF. The gene calls are TRBV19 and TRBJ2-7; 7 nucleotides match TRBD2. Germline CDR1 LNHDA, CDR2 SQIVND (reference sequence). CDR3 size: 17 residues. V lost 3 bases and J lost 3; bases outside the gene matches: 14.

The chain links TRBV4-1 to TRBJ1-1; D gene ambiguous. The length of the CDR3 is 15 residues. V lost 1 base to trimming and J lost 0 bases, with 9 bases between them. Germline assignment: CDR1 MGHRA and CDR2 YSYEKL. CDR3: CASSQVSKLNTEAFF. The CDR3 region has the DNA TGCGCCAGCAGCCAAGTTAGCAAATTGAACACTGAAGCTTTCTTT.

The rearrangement joins TRBV10-3 to TRBJ2-7; D remains ambiguous. V lost 3 bases and J lost 2, with 8 bases in between. This CDR3 region has 13 residues. CDR1 and CDR2 from the germline V gene are ENHRY and SYGVKD. The CDR3 bases are TGTGCCATCAGTGAAGGGCAGCCCTACGAGCAGTACTTC. This codes for CAISEGQPYEQYF.

J is TRBJ2-7 and V is TRBV6-1, with TRBD1 as a possible D gene (6 bases). CDR3 size: 13 residues. Germline V gene sequence: CDR1 MNHNS, CDR2 SASEGT. Deletions cut 4 bases from V and 7 bases from J, with 14 bases between. The CDR3 DNA is TGTGCCAGCAGTGGGTCAACAGGGCGAGAGCAGTACTTC. This codes for CASSGSTGREQYF.

This clonotype was counted once. This sequence joins TRBV2 and TRBJ1-3; possibly TRBD1 for D (6 bases). CDR3 size: 15 residues. The V and J ends lost 6 bases and 0 bases respectively, with 12 bases between them. In germline, CDR1 is SNHLY, CDR2 FYNNEI. The CDR3 is CASRRGGSSGNTIYF. CDR3 coding DNA: TGTGCCAGCAGGAGGGGGGGTAGCTCTGGAAACACCATATATTTT.

The V call is TRBV7-2, the J call TRBJ2-2, with 10 positions matching TRBD2. In germline, CDR1 is SGHTA, CDR2 FQGNSA. This CDR3 is 16 amino acids long. The ends lost 5 bases at V and 7 bases at J; junction bases unmatched: 10. The CDR3 sequence: CASSPAGAGGSGELFF. The CDR3 coding sequence is TGTGCCAGCAGCCCCGCGGGAGCGGGGGGGAGCGGGGAGCTGTTTTTT.

V gene TRBV13 combines with J gene TRBJ2-3; 12 bases fit TRBD2. V trimming: 4 bases; J trimming: 4 bases; junction bases outside the gene matches: 3. Germline CDR1 PRHDT, CDR2 FYEKMQ (reference sequence). The CDR3 loop spans 15 amino acids. The CDR3 protein is CASSSTSGGPDTQYF. CDR3 in DNA: TGTGCCAGCAGCTCGACTAGCGGGGGCCCAGATACGCAGTATTTT.

This rearrangement joins TRBV6-2 or TRBV6-3 to TRBJ1-5; no clear D gene. This CDR3 is built from 13 residues. Trimming cost V 2 bases and J 10 bases, with 12 bases left between them. CDR1 is MNHEY, CDR2 SVGEGT, per germline. The CDR3 here is CASSYDPIIPQHF. In DNA, the CDR3 is TGTGCCAGCAGTTACGACCCTATAATACCCCAGCATTTT.

The V and J genes are TRBV4-1 and TRBJ2-7; 9 nucleotides agree with TRBD1. J lost 7 bases, V lost 0 bases, and 13 bases had no gene match. This CDR3 comprises 17 residues. Germline V gene sequence: CDR1 MGHRA, CDR2 YSYEKL. The CDR3 coding sequence is TGCGCCAGCAGCCAAGAAGACGTCAGGACAGGGGTTGAAGAGCAGTACTTC. Protein sequence: CASSQEDVRTGVEEQYF.

In its sample, this clonotype was seen once. This chain links TRBV6-5 with TRBJ1-6; 10 nucleotides agree with TRBD1. Per the germline V gene, CDR1 is MNHEY and CDR2 is SVGAGI. The V gene end was trimmed by 4 bases and the J gene end by 2 bases; junction bases not matched to a gene: 5. The CDR3 has 17 amino acids. CDR3 DNA sequence: TGTGCCAGCAGTTGGGACAGGGGATTGACCTATAATTCACCCCTCCACTTT. The encoded protein is CASSWDRGLTYNSPLHF.

This chain links TRBV18 with TRBJ1-2, with TRBD1 matching over 7 bases. This CDR3 region has 16 residues. J was trimmed by 4 bases and V by 3 bases; bases with no gene match: 11. Germline assignment: CDR1 KGHSH and CDR2 LQKENI. DNA for the CDR3: TGTGCCAGCTCACCCAAACTCTGGGGGGACAGCTATGGCTACACCTTC. It translates to CASSPKLWGDSYGYTF.

The chain links TRBV4-1 to TRBJ2-7; 7 bases fit TRBD1. CDR3 length equals 16 residues. CDR1 and CDR2 from the germline V gene are MGHRA and YSYEKL. J lost 4 bases, V lost 4 bases, and 13 bases had no gene match. The CDR3, as DNA: TGCGCCAGCAGCCCGCGTCGGAAACAGGGGAAATACGAGCAGTACTTC. Protein sequence: CASSPRRKQGKYEQYF.

V gene TRBV3-1 combines with J gene TRBJ2-2; D not certain. CDR1 is LGHDT and CDR2 is YNNKEL in the germline V gene (reference sequence). The CDR3 has 13 amino acids. The V end was cut by 0 bases, the J end by 6 bases, with 5 bases between. The CDR3 protein is CASSQDRAGELFF. CDR3 sequence (DNA): TGTGCCAGCAGCCAAGATCGTGCCGGGGAGCTGTTTTTT.

The V gene is TRBV27, the J gene TRBJ1-2; D uncertain. This CDR3 is 15 amino acids long. Trimming left V 7 bases short and J 5 bases short, with 20 bases between. Germline V gene data show CDR1 as MNHEY and CDR2 as SMNVEV (reference sequence). CDR3 sequence reads: CASTRLGQVGYGYTF. The CDR3 DNA follows: TGTGCCAGCACCCGCCTGGGCCAAGTGGGATATGGCTACACCTTC.

The chain joins TRBV12-3 or TRBV12-4 to TRBJ1-2; the match to TRBD1 covers 12 bases. The CDR3 contains 17 residues. The ends lost 4 bases at V and 0 bases at J; junction bases unmatched: 6. The CDR3 sequence is CASSSGTGGFSNYGYTF. Here the CDR3 DNA reads TGTGCCAGCAGTTCCGGGACAGGGGGCTTTTCTAACTATGGCTACACCTTC.

This clonotype has just one count. CDR3 sequence (DNA): TGTGCCAGCAGCTCTGTACCGGGACAGTCAACCTACGAGCAGTACTTC. This translates into CASSSVPGQSTYEQYF. The rearrangement links TRBV5-5 to TRBJ2-7; 7 bases fit TRBD1. Germline trimming cut 3 bases from V and 2 bases from J; bases unmatched to any gene: 11. The CDR3 covers 16 residues. The germline V gene has CDR1 SGHKS and CDR2 YYEKEE (reference sequence).

The rearrangement links TRBV6-5 to TRBJ2-5, with TRBD1 matching 7 bases. V lost 6 bases to trimming and J lost 2 bases; unmatched junction nucleotides: 6. CDR3 length equals 14 residues. Germline loops: CDR1 MNHEY, CDR2 SVGAGI. The CDR3 DNA sequence: TGTGCCAGCAGCCTAGGGGACAGTCAAGAGACCCAGTACTTC. It yields the protein CASSLGDSQETQYF.

The J gene is TRBJ2-1, the V gene TRBV11-2, with 8 bases fitting TRBD1. V dropped 0 bases and J dropped 5; count of bases not matched to a gene: 6. CDR1 and CDR2 (germline): SGHAT, FQNNGV. The CDR3 has 16 amino acids. CDR3 protein: CASSLDRDRNDNEQFF. In DNA form, the CDR3 reads TGTGCCAGCAGCTTAGACAGGGACAGGAATGACAATGAGCAGTTCTTC.

Note on this clonotype: Sequence at one end of the junction differs from germline and may be a read error. This CDR3 reads CTSRGLWRGEETQYF. CDR3 nucleotide sequence: TGCACCAGCAGAGGACTCTGGCGGGGGGAAGAGACCCAGTACTTC. The V gene is TRBV5-1, the J gene TRBJ2-5; 8 nucleotides match TRBD2. Germline CDR1 and CDR2: SGHRS and YFSETQ. The CDR3 loop spans 15 amino acids.